Sequencing of this T cell receptor beta chain was carried out in a study of CD8 T cells in ankylosing spondylitis. This clonotype showed up many times. The antigen remains unidentified. Study outcomes and limitations: The study looked at matched synovial fluid samples from ankylosing spondylitis patients. Disease-linked clones were reported to be significantly enriched there.

TCRdb reprocessed the 5' RACE reads via MiXCR and lists one record per CDR3 protein. The repertoire has tens of thousands of distinct CDR3 sequences, 6% of them found once; the top ten carry approximately 12%. V gave up 4 bases and J gave up 8 bases, with 16 bases separating them. The CDR3 is made up of 14 amino acids. Germline V gene lookup returns CDR1 SGHVS and CDR2 FNYEAQ. The chain carries TRBV7-6 and TRBJ2-3; no clear D gene. The sample comprised blood, either unsorted or a sorted T cell fraction (not recorded which). This TCR derives from a male donor with ankylosing spondylitis or in good health (not recorded which). As DNA, the CDR3 is TGTGCCAGCAGCTCTCGAGAACAAGGCGGTACGCAGTATTTT. Amino acid sequence: CASSSREQGGTQYF.